Listed below are T cell receptor beta chains from one sample, sequenced in a study of identical twins. TCRdb called the 5' RACE reads again in MiXCR, with one record for every CDR3 protein. The sample comprises just over 450,000 distinct CDR3 sequences, approximately 15% of which are singletons, and more than 0.5% rests with the top ten. These data also featured in a second study, about yellow fever vaccine responses in identical twins.

The specimen sequenced was CD4+ T cells sorted from blood. The receptors originated from a woman under 30 in good health. CDR3s include the opening cysteine and the closing phenylalanine or tryptophan. The order of the fields is D gene, clone size, V gene, J gene, CDR3 protein, CDR3 DNA. D genes are given only for firm matches. Expanded clones are given a class, and other clones once, few, many or no size at all.

D gene: TRBD2; clone size: few; V gene: TRBV6-5; J gene: TRBJ2-7; CDR3 protein: CASSYGGGGSYEQYF; CDR3 DNA: TGTGCCAGCAGTTACGGTGGGGGGGGCTCCTACGAGCAGTACTTC
D gene: TRBD1; clone size: few; V gene: TRBV7-3; J gene: TRBJ2-3; CDR3 protein: CASSPGQGLSTDTQYF; CDR3 DNA: TGTGCCAGCAGCCCCGGACAGGGGTTGAGCACAGATACGCAGTATTTT
D gene: TRBD1; clone size: -; V gene: TRBV24-1; J gene: TRBJ2-7; CDR3 protein: CATSDSGQGFREQYF; CDR3 DNA: TGTGCCACCAGTGATTCGGGACAGGGGTTTCGCGAGCAGTACTTC
D gene: -; clone size: many; V gene: TRBV12-3/TRBV12-4; J gene: TRBJ2-2; CDR3 protein: CASRPGLITGELFF; CDR3 DNA: TGTGCCAGCAGGCCGGGACTTATTACCGGGGAGCTGTTTTTT
D gene: -; clone size: many; V gene: TRBV12-3/TRBV12-4; J gene: TRBJ2-2; CDR3 protein: CASSLRQPGELFF; CDR3 DNA: TGTGCCAGCAGTTTGCGTCAGCCCGGGGAGCTGTTTTTT
D gene: TRBD2; clone size: -; V gene: TRBV9; J gene: TRBJ2-2; CDR3 protein: CASSPRLAGVGGGELFF; CDR3 DNA: TGTGCCAGCAGCCCAAGACTAGCGGGAGTCGGTGGCGGGGAGCTGTTTTTT
D gene: -; clone size: few; V gene: TRBV12-3/TRBV12-4; J gene: TRBJ2-1; CDR3 protein: CASSLFNGNEQFF; CDR3 DNA: TGTGCCAGCAGTTTGTTCAACGGCAATGAGCAGTTCTTC
D gene: TRBD1; clone size: -; V gene: TRBV5-1; J gene: TRBJ1-4; CDR3 protein: CASSLVPLTGINEKLFF; CDR3 DNA: TGCGCCAGCAGCTTGGTCCCTTTGACAGGGATTAATGAAAAACTGTTTTTT
D gene: TRBD2; clone size: many; V gene: TRBV7-2; J gene: TRBJ2-7; CDR3 protein: CASSLGLLAGGPTEQYF; CDR3 DNA: TGTGCCAGCAGCTTAGGTTTACTAGCGGGAGGGCCTACGGAGCAGTACTTC
D gene: -; clone size: few; V gene: TRBV11-2; J gene: TRBJ2-1; CDR3 protein: CASSFWGNDHNEQFF; CDR3 DNA: TGTGCCAGCAGCTTTTGGGGGAATGACCACAATGAGCAGTTCTTC